The 29 T cell receptor beta chains given below trace back to one sample, sequenced in a study of blood T cell repertoires in COVID-19. Assay used: immunoSEQ multiplex PCR; TCRdb lists only in-frame clones, some missing. Of 110,000 to 150,000 clones listed, roughly 90% are singletons. Input material: PBMCs or T cells enriched from blood (not recorded which). These receptors were collected from a man aged 45-65 years who had recovered from COVID-19.

This sequence joins TRBV7-3 and TRBJ2-2; TRBD1 agrees at 10 bases. With V trimmed by 5 bases and J by 8 bases, 8 bases remained unmatched. Germline loops: CDR1 SGHTA, CDR2 FQGTGA. The CDR3 runs to 15 residues. CDR3 DNA: TGTGCCAGCAGCGTTATGGGACAGGGGAATGGGGAGCTGTTTTTT. It is translated as CASSVMGQGNGELFF.

This clone has more than one count but fewer than ten. The rearrangement uses TRBV6-5 and TRBJ2-7; TRBD1 is a possible D gene (6 bases). V lost 6 bases and J lost 5, with 11 bases in between. The CDR3 is made up of 12 amino acids. CDR1 and CDR2 (germline): MNHEY, SVGAGI. CDR3 DNA sequence: TGTGCCAGCAGAACAAACAGGGACGAGCAGTACTTC. It is translated as CASRTNRDEQYF.

The rearrangement uses TRBV5-1 and TRBJ2-7, with 14 bases lining up with TRBD2. V gave up 4 bases and J gave up 2 bases; unmatched junction bases: 5. CDR1 is SGHRS and CDR2 is YFSETQ in the germline V gene. The CDR3 runs to 16 residues. The CDR3 protein is CASSTGLAGVPYEQYF. As DNA, the CDR3 is TGCGCCAGCAGCACGGGACTAGCGGGAGTACCCTACGAGCAGTACTTC.

About this clone itself: A read error may produce the germline difference seen at one junction end. The gene calls are TRBV7-7 and TRBJ2-3, with TRBD2 matching over 7 bases. The CDR3 runs to 15 residues. Per germline, CDR1 SSHAT and CDR2 FNYEAQ (reference sequence). The CDR3 loop reads CASSLSGGSTDTQYF. The CDR3 DNA reads TGTGCTAGCAGTCTATCGGGGGGTAGCACAGATACGCAGTATTTT.

V usage is TRBV4-3 and J usage is TRBJ2-2, with 13 bases matching TRBD2. V trimming: 0 bases; J trimming: 2 bases; junction bases outside the gene matches: 3. Germline V gives CDR1 LGHNA, CDR2 YSLEER. There are 18 residues in the CDR3. CDR3 nucleotides: TGCGCCAGCAGCCAAGAGACTAGCGGGAGGATAAACACCGGGGAGCTGTTTTTT. Protein sequence: CASSQETSGRINTGELFF.

This clone was seen more than once but under ten times. The V gene is TRBV5-6, the J gene TRBJ1-1, with 9 bases identical to TRBD1. The CDR3 is 16 amino acids. Unmatched junction bases numbered 12, after V lost 4 bases and J lost 5 bases. Germline V CDR1 and CDR2: SGHDT, YYEEEE. CDR3 protein: CASSPTGTGFSTEAFF. CDR3 bases: TGTGCCAGCAGCCCCACCGGGACAGGGTTTTCGACTGAAGCTTTCTTT.

The chain has TRBV30 and TRBJ2-7; 8 nucleotides line up with TRBD2. V gave up 2 bases and J gave up 6 bases; unmatched junction bases: 12. The CDR3 totals 15 residues. Germline V CDR1 and CDR2: GTSNPN, SVGIG (reference sequence). The CDR3 nucleotides read TGTGCCTGGAGTTCCTACGGGAGGGCCGATCCCGAGCAGTACTTC. Translated: CAWSSYGRADPEQYF.

V gene TRBV12-3 or TRBV12-4 combines with J gene TRBJ1-1; D uncertain. This CDR3 spans 13 amino acids. Trimming stripped 3 bases from V and 3 bases from J, with 8 bases between. The CDR3 loop is CASSLMEHTEAFF. CDR3 bases: TGTGCCAGCAGTTTGATGGAGCACACTGAAGCTTTCTTT.

The gene calls are TRBV5-1 and TRBJ1-2, with 7 bases fitting TRBD1. CDR1 and CDR2 from the germline V gene are SGHRS and YFSETQ. V lost 0 bases, J lost 2 bases, and 7 bases stayed unmatched. This CDR3 contains 16 residues. The CDR3 sequence: CASSLDVGQLNYGYTF. For the CDR3, the DNA is TGCGCCAGCAGCTTGGATGTGGGACAGTTAAACTATGGCTACACCTTC. Looking up the rest from reference TRBV5-1 and TRBJ1-2 gives the full variable domain: KAGVTQTPRYLIKTRGQQVTLSCSPISGHRSVSWYQQTPGQGLQFLFEYFSETQRNKGNFPGRFSGRQFSNSRSEMNVSTLELGDSALYLCASSLDVGQLNYGYTFGSGTRLTVV.

In its sample, this clone was seen a few times. The chain is built from TRBV3-1 (or the pseudogene TRBV3-2) and TRBJ1-1, with D perhaps TRBD1 (6 bases). Trimming took off 3 bases at V and 5 bases at J, with 16 bases between the two ends. Looked up from germline, CDR1 is LGHDT and CDR2 is YNNKEL (reference sequence). CDR3 length: 15 amino acids. CDR3 loop: CASSQGAGGWTEAFF. The CDR3 DNA follows: TGTGCCAGCAGCCAGGGGGCCGGGGGGTGGACTGAAGCTTTCTTT.

The V and J genes are TRBV27 and TRBJ2-5, with 7 bases identical to TRBD1. CDR1 and CDR2 (germline): MNHEY, SMNVEV (reference sequence). J lost 2 bases, V lost 9 bases, and 15 bases had no gene match. This CDR3 spans 16 amino acids. The CDR3 DNA sequence: TGTGCCAGGACAGGGTATTACGGATTCATTCAAGAGACCCAGTACTTC. This sequence encodes CARTGYYGFIQETQYF.

The chain couples TRBV5-5 to TRBJ1-2; no clear D gene. The CDR3 length is 13 residues. The germline V and J ends were trimmed by 4 bases and 7 bases, with 14 bases remaining between them. CDR1 SGHKS and CDR2 YYEKEE come from the germline V gene (reference sequence). The CDR3 here is CASSDHKAGGYTF. The CDR3 DNA sequence: TGTGCCAGCAGCGACCATAAAGCGGGTGGCTACACCTTC.

CDR3 sequence (DNA): TGTGCCAGCAGCAAACAGGGGGCGCGTGGCTACACCTTC. Translation: CASSKQGARGYTF. V is TRBV7-2 and J is TRBJ1-2; 9 nucleotides line up with TRBD1. Germline values: CDR1 SGHTA, CDR2 FQGNSA. V shed 5 bases and J 7 bases; nucleotides not matched to a gene: 5. The CDR3 extends over 13 amino acids.

V and J are TRBV9 and TRBJ2-7; TRBD1 might be the D (6 bases). Trimming stripped 1 base from V and 2 bases from J, with 10 bases between. The germline V gene has CDR1 SGDLS and CDR2 YYNGEE. The CDR3 runs to 14 residues. The CDR3 sequence is CASSVRTETYEQYF. CDR3 coding DNA: TGTGCCAGCAGCGTAAGGACAGAGACCTACGAGCAGTACTTC.

This clone was seen once. V and J are TRBV28 and TRBJ1-5; D might be TRBD1 (6 bases). Between the trimmed V and J ends, which lost 7 bases and 7 bases, there was a span of 14 bases. The CDR3 loop spans 13 amino acids. The germline V gene encodes CDR1 MDHEN and CDR2 SYDVKM. The CDR3 sequence: CASTDRSWQPQHF. The CDR3 region has the DNA TGTGCCAGCACCGACAGGTCATGGCAGCCCCAGCATTTT.

The rearrangement joins TRBV13 to TRBJ2-6, with 9 positions matching TRBD1. J gave up 2 bases and V 1 base, and 6 bases lay outside the gene matches. This CDR3 has 18 amino acids. Germline assignment: CDR1 PRHDT and CDR2 FYEKMQ (reference sequence). The CDR3 DNA follows: TGTGCCAGCAGCTTAGACAGGGGGCGCGTAACTGGGGCCAACGTCCTGACTTTC. Protein sequence: CASSLDRGRVTGANVLTF.

This chain joins TRBV10-3 and TRBJ1-2; a weak D match, TRBD1 (6 bases). This CDR3 has 16 residues. V shed 5 bases and J shed 6 bases, with 22 bases lying between them. Germline-derived CDR1 and CDR2 are ENHRY and SYGVKD. CDR3: CAISSRQGLSENGYTF. CDR3 bases: TGTGCCATCAGTTCCCGGCAGGGGCTATCAGAGAATGGCTACACCTTC.

The chain carries TRBV18 and TRBJ2-5; 11 nucleotides align to TRBD1. V gave up 3 bases and J gave up 5 bases; unmatched junction bases: 5. Germline CDR1 reads KGHSH; CDR2 reads LQKENI. The CDR3 totals 15 residues. CDR3 in amino acids: CASSPPGTGGETQYF. CDR3 DNA: TGTGCCAGCTCACCCCCCGGGACAGGGGGTGAGACCCAGTACTTC.

V and J are TRBV2 and TRBJ1-1; 7 nucleotides line up with TRBD1. The V and J ends lost 7 bases and 3 bases, in that order; junction bases with no gene match: 5. The CDR3 contains 13 residues. The germline V gene encodes CDR1 SNHLY and CDR2 FYNNEI. In DNA, the CDR3 is TGTGCCAGCAAAACAGGGGTATACACTGAAGCTTTCTTT. Protein product: CASKTGVYTEAFF. The complete variable domain, with remaining parts taken from reference TRBV2 and TRBJ1-1, reads EPEVTQTPSHQVTQMGQEVILRCVPISNHLYFYWYRQILGQKVEFLVSFYNNEISEKSEIFDDQFSVERPDGSNFTLKIRSTKLEDSAMYFCASKTGVYTEAFFGQGTRLTVV.

This clone has just a few counts. CDR3: CASSKDEREGDEQYF. The CDR3 DNA follows: TGTGCCAGCAGCAAAGATGAGCGGGAGGGGGACGAGCAGTACTTC. The chain couples TRBV21-1 to TRBJ2-7; the table's D call of TRBD2 was not tested on the DNA. TRBV21-1 is an annotated pseudogene. The CDR3 totals 15 residues.

This chain joins TRBV28 and TRBJ1-2; no definite D call. Trimming stripped 7 bases from V and 8 bases from J, with 17 bases between. This CDR3 is built from 13 residues. Germline V gives CDR1 MDHEN, CDR2 SYDVKM. The DNA for the CDR3 is TGTGCCAGCACCGGGTGGCCAAATTGGGGCTACACCTTC. Its translation is CASTGWPNWGYTF.

This clone has just one count. The V call is TRBV6-2 or TRBV6-3, the J call TRBJ1-6, with 10 positions matching TRBD1. Trimming cost V 5 bases and J 9 bases; bases outside gene matches: 4. Per the germline V gene, CDR1 is MNHEY and CDR2 is SVGEGT. There are 14 residues in the CDR3. DNA of the CDR3: TGTGCCAGCAGTCCCGACAGGGGGCCTTCACCCCTCCACTTT. It specifies CASSPDRGPSPLHF.

The chain recombines TRBV5-8 with TRBJ1-2, with TRBD1 matching 7 bases. J gave up 3 bases and V 2 bases, and 4 bases lay outside the gene matches. The CDR3 consists of 14 residues. Germline CDR1 and CDR2: SGHTS and YDEGEE. The CDR3 sequence: CASSFTTGDYGYTF. The CDR3 DNA follows: TGTGCCAGCAGCTTCACTACAGGGGACTATGGCTACACCTTC.

The chain combines TRBV27 with TRBJ1-2, with D hard to call. The germline V gene has CDR1 MNHEY and CDR2 SMNVEV (reference sequence). Deletions cut 4 bases from V and 8 bases from J, with 11 bases between. The CDR3 contains 12 residues. CDR3 residues: CASSSDSFGYTF. The CDR3 bases are TGTGCCAGCAGTTCTGATAGTTTCGGCTACACCTTC.

This chain connects TRBV28 to TRBJ1-5, with D unresolved. There are 14 residues in the CDR3. Germline V gene data show CDR1 as MDHEN and CDR2 as SYDVKM. Trimming removed 8 bases from V and 0 bases from J, with 11 bases in between. As DNA, the CDR3 is TGTGCCAGCTGGGCAGGCCATAGCAATCAGCCCCAGCATTTT. It codes for CASWAGHSNQPQHF.

For the CDR3, the DNA is TGTGCCAGCAGTTTGGCAGGGGCGTTCTCTGAAAAACTGTTTTTT. It codes for CASSLAGAFSEKLFF. This rearrangement joins TRBV28 to TRBJ1-4; D possibly corresponds to TRBD1 (6 bases). CDR1 and CDR2 (germline): MDHEN, SYDVKM. V was pared by 3 bases and J by 7 bases, with 15 bases between. This CDR3 is 15 amino acids long. The variable domain in full, completed from reference TRBV28 and TRBJ1-4, reads DVKVTQSSRYLVKRTGEKVFLECVQDMDHENMFWYRQDPGLGLRLIYFSYDVKMKEKGDIPEGYSVSREKKERFSLILESASTNQTSMYLCASSLAGAFSEKLFFGSGTQLSVL.

The chain links TRBV21-1 to TRBJ1-2; TRBD1, as called in the table, went unchecked against the DNA. TRBV21-1 is annotated as a pseudogene. The CDR3 totals 14 residues. The CDR3 nucleotides are TGTGCCAGCAGGGGACAGGGGCGACAGGGTGGCTACACCTTC. Residues: CASRGQGRQGGYTF.

V and J are TRBV18 and TRBJ2-5, with 7 bases aligning to TRBD2. CDR3 length: 14 residues. Germline V CDR1 and CDR2: KGHSH, LQKENI. The J segment lost 2 bases and the V segment lost 6 bases, leaving 6 bases of the junction unmatched. The CDR3 DNA follows: TGTGCCAGCTCTCTCCATAGCGGGCAAGAGACCCAGTACTTC. Its translation is CASSLHSGQETQYF.

The rearrangement links TRBV7-2 to TRBJ2-5; weak D call: TRBD1 (6 bases). The germline gives CDR1 SGHTA, CDR2 FQGNSA. V lost 3 bases and J 2 bases, leaving 10 bases between the germline ends. This CDR3 contains 14 residues. The CDR3 protein is CASSFNGQQETQYF. CDR3 nucleotides: TGTGCCAGCAGCTTCAATGGACAGCAAGAGACCCAGTACTTC.